Listed below are T cell receptor beta chains from one sample, sequenced in a study of T-cell memory formation after mild COVID-19. TCRdb reanalysed the 5' RACE reads using MiXCR and keeps one entry per CDR3 protein. In the table there are under 50,000 distinct CDR3 sequences, about a tenth of which are singletons. The sequenced sample consisted of PBMCs or a T cell subset sorted from them (not recorded which). The receptors were sampled from an adult woman who had mild COVID-19 (a few samples of this study predate the infection). Cell type and time point are not known. The CDR3 runs from the conserved cysteine through the conserved F or W. Each record gives: D gene, V gene, J gene, CDR3 length, clone size, CDR3 DNA, CDR3 protein. The D gene is left open where the match is weak. Only some rows state a clone size, as once, few, many or a class for expanded clones.

-,TRBV5-1,TRBJ2-7,14,-,TGCGCCAGCAGCTTGGAGGTGGGTCCCTACGAGCAGTACTTC,CASSLEVGPYEQYF
-,TRBV5-1,TRBJ1-1,15,few,TGCGCCAGCAGCCTCCGGGGGGGAGGTTCGGTTGAAGCTTTCTTT,CASSLRGGGSVEAFF
TRBD1,TRBV19,TRBJ1-5,14,-,TGTGCCAGTAGCGCCGACAGGGTCACTCAGCCCCAGCATTTT,CASSADRVTQPQHF
-,TRBV2,TRBJ2-3,14,-,TGTGCCAGCAGTGGGTCGGGAACCTTGGGTACGCAGTATTTT,CASSGSGTLGTQYF
-,TRBV7-9,TRBJ2-1,12,many,TGTGCCAGCAGCTTACAGTTCCATGAGCAGTTCTTC,CASSLQFHEQFF
-,TRBV27,TRBJ1-2,14,few,TGTGCCAGCAGTTTTACGGCCGGGGCTCAGGGCTACACCTTC,CASSFTAGAQGYTF
-,TRBV24-1,TRBJ1-2,12,few,TGTGCCACGAAACAGGTGGGCTATGGCTACACCTTC,CATKQVGYGYTF
TRBD1,TRBV5-1,TRBJ2-5,15,-,TGCGCCAGCAGCCCCGGACAGGGGGCGGTGGAGACCCAGTACTTC,CASSPGQGAVETQYF
-,TRBV27,TRBJ2-1,16,few,TGTGCCAGCAGTCCCTTCCGCGGGACGGTTGGCGGGGAGCAGTTCTTC,CASSPFRGTVGGEQFF
-,TRBV2,TRBJ2-7,13,-,TGTGCCAGCAGTGCTAGACCCCTCGGCGAGCAGTACTTC,CASSARPLGEQYF
-,TRBV3-1,TRBJ2-7,13,many,TGTGCCAGCAGCCTCGGACATATCGATGAGCAGTACTTC,CASSLGHIDEQYF
-,TRBV24-1,TRBJ2-5,15,few,TGTGCCACCAGTGACCCCTCGGGACCGCAAGAGACCCAGTACTTC,CATSDPSGPQETQYF
TRBD2,TRBV7-9,TRBJ2-3,17,medium-sized,TGTGCCAGCAGCTTGGGGAGTAGCGGGAGTAGGACAGATACGCAGTATTTT,CASSLGSSGSRTDTQYF
-,TRBV7-8,TRBJ2-1,15,-,TGTGCCAGCAGCCTGGGGTTCGGGAGATATAATGAGCAGTTCTTC,CASSLGFGRYNEQFF
-,TRBV7-2,TRBJ2-7,14,many,TGTGCCAGCAGCTTTCCTAAGACCGGTTACGAGCAGTACTTC,CASSFPKTGYEQYF
TRBD1,TRBV6-5,TRBJ2-2,16,many,TGTGCCAGCAGTTACCCTGGGACAGGGAACACCGGGGAGCTGTTTTTT,CASSYPGTGNTGELFF
-,TRBV4-1,TRBJ1-4,16,-,TGCGCCAGCAGCCAAGGGGTCGGGACAACTAATGAAAAACTGTTTTTT,CASSQGVGTTNEKLFF
TRBD2,TRBV19,TRBJ2-1,14,many,TGTGCCAGTAGTAGCGGGAGGGTATTCAATGAGCAGTTCTTC,CASSSGRVFNEQFF
TRBD2,TRBV6-1,TRBJ2-1,15,few,TGTGCCAGCAGTGAACTAGCGGGGGCCCTCAATGAGCAGTTCTTC,CASSELAGALNEQFF
-,TRBV25-1,TRBJ2-2,14,few,TGTGCCAGCAGGAGGCGAACGAACACCGGGGAGCTGTTTTTT,CASRRRTNTGELFF
TRBD2,TRBV2,TRBJ2-1,14,-,TGTGCCAGCAGTCCACCGGGACTAGGCAATGAGCAGTTCTTC,CASSPPGLGNEQFF
TRBD1,TRBV2,TRBJ1-3,15,-,TGTGCCAGCAGAACAAATGAGGGGGCCGGAAACACCATATATTTT,CASRTNEGAGNTIYF
TRBD2,TRBV9,TRBJ2-7,17,many,TGTGCCAGCAGCAACCGGGGCCGGAGCGGGAGTCCTGACGAGCAGTACTTC,CASSNRGRSGSPDEQYF
TRBD2,TRBV12-3/TRBV12-4,TRBJ2-3,16,few,TGTGCCAGCACCCGCGGCCCGGGACTACAAGCAGATACGCAGTATTTT,CASTRGPGLQADTQYF
-,TRBV7-6,TRBJ2-5,14,few,TGTGCCAGCAGCCTAGGACTGCCATGGGAGACCCAGTACTTC,CASSLGLPWETQYF
-,TRBV2,TRBJ2-7,11,-,TGTGCCAGCAGTTCGTGGTACGAGCAGTACTTC,CASSSWYEQYF
-,TRBV20-1,TRBJ1-1,14,-,TGCAGTGCTACGGGAGGGGCTTCTAGCACTGAAGCTTTCTTT,CSATGGASSTEAFF
TRBD1,TRBV25-1,TRBJ1-2,12,few,TGTGCCAGTAACCCAGGGGGAGAGGGCTACACCTTC,CASNPGGEGYTF
-,TRBV6-4,TRBJ2-1,16,many,TGTGCCAGCAGTGACTCAGACGGTAGCTCCTACAATGAGCAGTTCTTC,CASSDSDGSSYNEQFF
TRBD2,TRBV6-6,TRBJ2-5,17,-,TGTGCCAGCAGTTACTCAGCTAGCGGGGGGGGCAGGGAGACCCAGTACTTC,CASSYSASGGGRETQYF
TRBD2,TRBV29-1,TRBJ2-1,14,-,TGCAGCGTTAAGGCTAGCGGGGGCTACAATGAGCAGTTCTTC,CSVKASGGYNEQFF
-,TRBV11-3,TRBJ2-1,12,-,TGTGCCAGCAGCTTACAGGGCAATGAGCAGTTCTTC,CASSLQGNEQFF
TRBD2,TRBV18,TRBJ2-7,14,few,TGTGCCAGCTCCGGACTAGCGGGGGGCTACGAGCAGTACTTC,CASSGLAGGYEQYF
-,TRBV19,TRBJ2-5,15,many,TGTGCCAGTAGTATCGGGGATGCGTCGACGGAGACCCAGTACTTC,CASSIGDASTETQYF
-,TRBV5-1,TRBJ1-1,15,few,TGCGCCAGCGGACCATCGGGACGGCCGAACACTGAAGCTTTCTTT,CASGPSGRPNTEAFF